The source of this T cell receptor (beta chain) is a study of shared clonotypes between healthy human individuals. Naive CD8 cells were CD45RO-negative, positively selected for CCR7, excluding terminally differentiated effector memory CD45RA+ cells. Some clones are missing from TCRdb's copy, which holds only in-frame ones; the method was immunoSEQ multiplex PCR. The sample consists of about 680,000 clones, roughly nine tenths of them appearing once. After removal of 3 bases from V and 3 bases from J, the junction contained 0 bases not matched to a gene. The CDR3 length is 15 residues. Germline V gives CDR1 SGHVS, CDR2 FNYEAQ.

The chain couples TRBV7-6 to TRBJ2-5; 14 nucleotides align to TRBD2. The sequenced material came from naive CD8+ T cells sorted from blood. This sequence originates from a man aged 30-40 years in good health. CDR3 sequence: CASSLGLAGEETQYF. The DNA for the CDR3 is TGTGCCAGCAGCTTGGGACTAGCGGGAGAAGAGACCCAGTACTTC.